The present entry profiles one T cell receptor beta chain with its context. The record originates from a study of blood T cell repertoires in COVID-19. Clones were sequenced by immunoSEQ multiplex PCR, and TCRdb holds only the in-frame ones, with some missing. The sample holds roughly 160,000 clones, about 82% seen once. Source material: peripheral blood. This clonotype was obtained from a woman older than 75 with COVID-19, enrolled during active disease.

The CDR3 protein is CASSIGRQSETQYF. The CDR3 bases are TGTGCCAGTAGTATCGGAAGACAGTCAGAGACCCAGTACTTC. J is TRBJ2-5 and V is TRBV19, with D tentatively TRBD1 (5 bases). CDR3 length: 14 amino acids. Germline lookup yields CDR1 LNHDA and CDR2 SQIVND (reference sequence). Trimming pared 3 bases from V and 4 bases from J, leaving 12 bases between.